This T cell receptor (beta chain) was captured by sequencing in a study of blood T cell repertoires in COVID-19. For the study at large: The samples span acute and convalescent COVID-19 from the United States, Italy and Spain. The analysed material was cDNA or gDNA that came from T cells, B-cell-depleted T cells, or PBMCs.

Germline values: CDR1 SGHAT, CDR2 FQNNGV. V was trimmed by 11 bases and J by 1 base, leaving 7 bases between them. The CDR3 is 11 amino acids. Per the authors' pipeline: Amplifying reference gene primers gave estimates of nucleated cell counts. Profiled with immunoSEQ multiplex PCR; TCRdb holds only in-frame clones, not every one. V and J calls and clone size are those listed in that table; D and trimming were worked out from the DNA. The sample lists 400,000 to 550,000 clones; about 89% were seen once. The chain links TRBV11-2 to TRBJ2-3; perhaps TRBD2 as D (6 bases). The source material was peripheral blood. The clonotype comes from a woman between 25 and 40 years old with acute or convalescent COVID-19. CDR3 DNA sequence: TGTGCCTCGGGGGGCACAGATACGCAGTATTTT. Translating it yields CASGGTDTQYF.